This TCR beta chain stems from a study of regulatory T cells in long-lasting Graves disease (dated by TCRdb to the early 2020s). As for the study more broadly: Patients with newly diagnosed Graves' disease had been on antithyroid drugs for under 3 months. This study used TCR sequencing and RNA sequencing of peripheral blood to compare persistent Graves' disease patients against newly diagnosed Graves' disease patients. The study was registered as a clinical trial and conducted in China. TCR sequencing covered roughly 13 persistent and roughly 20 newly diagnosed Graves' disease patients, around 35 samples in total. The full study reports these points: The authors acknowledged the small sample size as a limitation that may reduce accuracy. Persistent disease showed preferential use of TRBV28, TRBJ1-2 and TRBJ2-5, whereas newly diagnosed disease favored TRBV20-1 and TRBJ2-1. The study examined only peripheral blood because the primary lesion, thyroid tissue, could not be accessed. Sequencing and analysis were restricted to the TCR beta chain. Compared with newly diagnosed patients, patients with persistent Graves' disease had lower TCR Shannon entropy and fewer highly expanded clones, which suggests clonal expansion. Patients with persistent disease shared more public clonotypes (over 2,500) than newly diagnosed patients did (approximately 990).

The germline V gene (reference sequence) provides CDR1 SEHNR and CDR2 FQNEAQ. The CDR3, cysteine through phenylalanine, is 14 amino acids long. This entry keeps only the CDR3 DNA: 42 bases, framed from base 1. V is pruned by 4 bases and J by 4 bases, leaving 4 bases of the junction without a gene match. To prepare the library, multiplex PCR was applied. Sequencing instrument: Illumina HiSeq 4000. TCR beta libraries were built with iRepertoire HTBI primers and Arm-PCR amplification of CDR3 regions. PCR products were gel purified before sequencing. The study's processing was this. Gene usage analysis of CDR3 amino acid clonotypes relied on the approximately 68 TRBV and about 15 TRBJ segments identified across samples. COPE and FqMerger were used to merge filtered high-quality paired reads into contigs. BLAST was used to align contigs to the IMGT TRBV, TRBD and TRBJ reference genes, and CDR3 was defined following IMGT. Any clonotype with a frequency above 0.1% was counted as a highly expanded clone. Shannon entropy served as the measure of repertoire diversity, while the Gini coefficient captured V-J evenness. A clonotype was considered public if more than one individual shared it. In-frame beta chains were kept once TCRdb had trimmed the public reads at Q25 with fastp and called clones with MiXCR. Every CDR3 protein is listed once, alongside the most common genes and DNA of its rows. For this entry, the V and J calls and clone size follow TCRdb and not the study's own pipeline. In all, the sample holds roughly 500,000 distinct CDR3 sequences, and approximately 14% of those were seen once. The ten most abundant clones make up around a sixth of the sample.

This clonotype was detected ten times or more. Its recognized antigen is unknown. Base qualities are not recorded, but no much larger clone differs from it by a single base. The sample's time point, from its label and the paper: newly diagnosed GD, antithyroid drugs for less than 3 months. For both TCR sequencing and RNA sequencing, RNA was extracted from PBMCs in TRIzol. The diagnosis of Graves' disease was made according to American Thyroid Association guidelines. The patients came from an endocrinology department in Xi'an, China. Each patient gave about 10 milliliters of peripheral blood, collected in an EDTA anticoagulant tube. Ficoll Paque Plus density gradient separation was used to isolate PBMCs, and no further T cell sorting was performed. An Agilent 2100 Bioanalyzer and agarose gel were used to check RNA quality, while a NanoDrop 2000 measured RNA concentration. These records were also assigned to another study, of T cells in Graves' hyperthyroidism and ophthalmopathy. The second study's authors report: Graves' hyperthyroidism was defined as stable when no progression to ophthalmopathy occurred over 18 months of follow-up. Hyperthyroidism patients were aged 18 to 65 years and newly diagnosed, with disease duration of less than 2 months. The study excluded patients with uncontrolled infections, other autoimmune diseases, pregnancy or lactation. Diagnoses relied on clinical symptoms, serum thyroxine and TRAb, thyroid ultrasound and orbital computed tomography. For the first round of RT-PCR on the TCR CDR3, the HTBI primer set was used together with the Qiagen OneStep RT-PCR kit. Most expanded thyroid clonotypes (frequency above 0.001) were also detected in blood, suggesting blood repertoires may reflect thyroid immune responses. In cross-validation, a model built on a 13 V-J signature told ophthalmopathy apart from stable hyperthyroidism with 87.88% sensitivity and 81% to 82% specificity, and in testing the same model reached 80%/75%. During validation, the model predicted progression to ophthalmopathy a median of around 7 months ahead of onset, with 60% to 71% sensitivity and 72.22% specificity. To identify distinguishing TCR V-J signatures, a discovery cohort of some 100 patients was used, comprising 40 to 45 with Graves' ophthalmopathy and around 57 with stable Graves' hyperthyroidism. Prospective prediction of ophthalmopathy was tested in an independent validation cohort of approximately 18 hyperthyroidism patients and some 17 patients who later progressed to ophthalmopathy. For training and testing, the 100 or so patients in the discovery cohort were randomly divided in a 7:3 ratio. Thyroid tissue and blood T-cell repertoires from more than 5 Graves' hyperthyroidism patients were also compared in the study. Following sampling, methimazole starting at 30 mg daily was given to hyperthyroidism patients, and high-dose intravenous methylprednisolone was given to ophthalmopathy patients. Libraries were constructed in a second round of multiplex PCR, after which size selection and purification were performed. Paired-end sequencing of the libraries was performed with 100 bp reads on an Illumina HiSeq2000. SOAPnuke was used to process the raw data, throwing out any read that contained adapters or uncalled bases, had a mean Phred below 15, or lacked an exact constant-primer or identifier match. High-quality paired reads were merged using COPE v1.2.5, and each unique nucleotide sequence was defined as a clonotype. MiTCR v1.1 was used to align clonotypes to the IMGT TRBV, TRBD and TRBJ reference segments. The analysis was restricted to V-J combinations with a frequency above 0.0001, which together covered roughly 99% of the repertoires. The TCS score was defined as F50 (clonal expansion) divided by E x V (chaos), with BLOSUM62-based TCRdist calculated between CDR3 peptides within each V-J. Welch's t-statistics and random forest reduced roughly 530 V-J features to 13, which were used in a naive Bayes classifier (R e1071). No statistical method was used to fix the sample size in advance, and group allocation was not hidden from the investigators. The paper describes TCR Vbeta CDR3 sequencing of 135 peripheral blood samples, made up of 43 ophthalmopathy patients, 70 to 75 hyperthyroidism patients and 17 progressor patients.

Specimen: peripheral blood mononuclear cells (PBMCs), collected at new diagnosis, from a patient treated with antithyroid drugs. The sequence links TRBV7-9 to TRBJ2-3; the junction holds 8 bases that match TRBD1. This receptor was obtained from a woman in her forties or fifties with Graves disease. Donor details come from another sample of the same person, matched by shared clones. The sequenced DNA is TGTGCCAGCAGCTCCAAGGACAGGGCAGATACGCAGTATTTT. This codes for CASSSKDRADTQYF.